This T cell receptor (beta chain) comes out of a study of cytomegalovirus exposure and HLA in healthy donors. In the PCR, 60 Vbeta and 13 Jbeta primers were used. Data came from immunoSEQ multiplex PCR; TCRdb stores just in-frame clones and leaves some out. The data contain over 110,000 clones, more than 60% of them singletons. CDR1 is LNHDA and CDR2 is SQIVND in the germline V gene (reference sequence). This CDR3 is built from 16 residues. The V end was cut by 1 base, the J end by 3 bases, with 15 bases between. This TCR derives from a woman aged 45-59 years in good health and CMV-seropositive. The V and J genes are TRBV19 and TRBJ1-1; no definite D call. Material: PBMCs. CDR3 bases: TGTGCCAGTAGTATAGGGCATCCATCCCTGGACACTGAAGCTTTCTTT. It is translated as CASSIGHPSLDTEAFF.